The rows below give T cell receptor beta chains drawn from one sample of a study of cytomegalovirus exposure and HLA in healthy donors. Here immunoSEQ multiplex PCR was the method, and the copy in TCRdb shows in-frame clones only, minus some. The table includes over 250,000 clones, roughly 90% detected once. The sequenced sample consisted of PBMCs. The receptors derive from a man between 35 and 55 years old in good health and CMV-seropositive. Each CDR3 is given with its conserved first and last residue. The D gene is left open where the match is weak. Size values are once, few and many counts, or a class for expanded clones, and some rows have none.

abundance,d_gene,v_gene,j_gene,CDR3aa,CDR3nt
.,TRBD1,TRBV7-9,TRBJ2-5,CASSLAGTELQETQYF,TGTGCCAGCAGCTTAGCAGGGACAGAGCTCCAAGAGACCCAGTACTTC
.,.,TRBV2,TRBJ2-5,CASSEYRASGETQYF,TGTGCCAGCAGTGAATACAGGGCCTCGGGGGAGACCCAGTACTTC
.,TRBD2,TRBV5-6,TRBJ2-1,CASSLAGVTYNEQFF,TGTGCCAGCAGCCTAGCGGGAGTGACCTACAATGAGCAGTTCTTC
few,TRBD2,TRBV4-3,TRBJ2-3,CASSHRLAGGQGDTQYF,TGCGCCAGCAGCCATAGACTAGCGGGAGGGCAAGGGGATACGCAGTATTTT
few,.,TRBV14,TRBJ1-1,CASSQEVRVRTEAFF,TGTGCCAGCAGCCAAGAGGTCAGGGTGAGGACTGAAGCTTTCTTT
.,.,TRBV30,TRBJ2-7,CAWKGLDYDEQYF,TGTGCCTGGAAAGGACTGGATTACGACGAGCAGTACTTC
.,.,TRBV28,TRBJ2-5,CASSLIRRGQETQYF,TGTGCCAGCAGTTTAATACGTCGGGGGCAAGAGACCCAGTACTTC
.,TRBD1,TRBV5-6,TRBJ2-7,CASSFRQGNYEQYF,TGTGCCAGCAGCTTTCGACAGGGTAACTACGAGCAGTACTTC
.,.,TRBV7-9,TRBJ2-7,CASSLGPSRSSYEQYF,TGTGCCAGCAGCTTAGGGCCTAGCAGAAGCTCCTACGAGCAGTACTTC
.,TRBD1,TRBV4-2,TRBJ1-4,CASSQQLLQGSNEKLFF,TGTGCCAGCAGCCAACAATTATTACAGGGGTCGAATGAAAAACTGTTTTTT
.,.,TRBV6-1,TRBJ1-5,CASSTRMGAFQPQHF,TGTGCCAGCAGTACCCGGATGGGGGCTTTTCAGCCCCAGCATTTT
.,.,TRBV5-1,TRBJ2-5,CASRIYYGQETQYF,TGCGCCAGCAGAATTTACTACGGTCAAGAGACCCAGTACTTC
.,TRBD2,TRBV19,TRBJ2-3,CASSAAGGYTDTQYF,TGTGCCAGTAGTGCTGCGGGAGGATACACAGATACGCAGTATTTT
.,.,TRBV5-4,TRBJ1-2,CASSLAEIYGYTF,TGTGCCAGCAGCTTAGCCGAAATCTATGGCTACACCTTC
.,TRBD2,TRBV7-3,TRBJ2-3,CASSPIGGSDTQYF,TGTGCCAGCAGCCCCATCGGGGGGTCGGATACGCAGTATTTT
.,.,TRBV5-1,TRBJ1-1,CASRSSGSTEAFF,TGCGCCAGCAGATCCTCGGGGAGCACTGAAGCTTTCTTT
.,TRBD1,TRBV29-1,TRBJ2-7,CSVWDRGHEQYF,TGCAGCGTTTGGGACAGGGGGCACGAGCAGTACTTC
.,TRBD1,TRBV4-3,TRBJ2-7,CASSQDWDRIYEQYF,TGCGCCAGCAGCCAAGATTGGGACAGGATCTACGAGCAGTACTTC
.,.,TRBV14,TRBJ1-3,CASSRRGTLLSPGNTIYF,TGTGCCAGCAGCCGAAGGGGGACGCTACTCAGTCCTGGAAACACCATATATTTT
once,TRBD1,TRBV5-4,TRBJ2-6,CASSLTQGAFGANVLTF,TGTGCCAGCAGCTTGACGCAGGGGGCTTTTGGGGCCAACGTCCTGACTTTC
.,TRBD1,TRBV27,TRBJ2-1,CASSLSGQGFNEQFF,TGTGCCAGCAGTTTATCAGGACAGGGATTCAATGAGCAGTTCTTC
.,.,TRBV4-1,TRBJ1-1,CASSRGTTEAFF,TGCGCCAGCAGCAGGGGGACGACTGAAGCTTTCTTT
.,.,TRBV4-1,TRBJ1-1,CASSHRQVMNTEAFF,TGCGCCAGCAGCCACAGACAGGTAATGAACACTGAAGCTTTCTTT
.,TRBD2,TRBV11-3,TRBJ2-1,CASSLGSTSGSSYNEQFF,TGTGCCAGCAGCTTAGGGTCTACTAGCGGGAGTAGTTACAATGAGCAGTTCTTC
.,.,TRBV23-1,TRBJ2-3,CASSQLGLSTDTQYF,TGCGCCAGCAGTCAATTGGGCCTTAGCACAGATACGCAGTATTTT
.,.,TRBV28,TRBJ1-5,CASRRAGLGNQPQHF,TGTGCCAGCAGGAGAGCAGGGCTTGGCAATCAGCCCCAGCATTTT